Each of the 25 T cell receptor beta chains below was sequenced from the same sample in a study of cytomegalovirus exposure and HLA in healthy donors. The PCR was carried out with 60 Vbeta primers and 13 Jbeta primers. Produced via immunoSEQ multiplex PCR; TCRdb's table is partial and in-frame only. The ten top clones account for roughly 0.83%, within a sample of approximately 170,000 clones. The sample consisted of PBMCs. The receptor set was obtained from a woman aged 18-29 years in good health and CMV-seropositive.

The gene calls are TRBV30 and TRBJ2-4; D is unclear. The germline V gene encodes CDR1 GTSNPN and CDR2 SVGIG (reference sequence). The CDR3 is made up of 13 amino acids. The CDR3 coding sequence is TGTGCAAGTGAACACATAGCCAAAAACATTCAGTACTTC. Its translation is CASEHIAKNIQYF.

The V call is TRBV5-1, the J call TRBJ2-1; 7 bases map to TRBD2. The germline V gene encodes CDR1 SGHRS and CDR2 YFSETQ. The CDR3 spans 17 residues. Trimming removed 0 bases from V and 8 bases from J; junction bases left unmatched: 14. In DNA, the CDR3 is TGCGCCAGCAGCTTGGCCCTGAGGAGCGGGGAAGTGCATGAGCAGTTCTTC. It codes for CASSLALRSGEVHEQFF.

The chain recombines TRBV19 with TRBJ2-3; 7 bases are a match to TRBD2. This CDR3 is built from 14 residues. Unmatched junction bases numbered 4, after V lost 1 base and J lost 6 bases. Germline V gene sequence: CDR1 LNHDA, CDR2 SQIVND (reference sequence). CDR3 nucleotide sequence: TGTGCCAGTAGTATAGGCGGGGAGGGGGATACGCAGTATTTT. This sequence encodes CASSIGGEGDTQYF.

The chain has TRBV2 and TRBJ2-7; 7 bases align to TRBD2. V lost 7 bases, J lost 7 bases, and 10 bases stayed unmatched. Germline CDR1 SNHLY, CDR2 FYNNEI. CDR3 length equals 13 residues. The CDR3 loop is CASTSGAAGEQYF. CDR3 bases: TGTGCCAGCACCAGCGGGGCCGCTGGGGAGCAGTACTTC.

J is TRBJ1-3 and V is TRBV15; tentatively, D is TRBD1 (5 bases). The CDR3 is 18 residues long. Germline CDR1 reads LNHNV; CDR2 reads YYDKDF (reference sequence). The ends were cut back, 0 bases at V and 0 bases at J, with 15 bases in the middle. Written as DNA, the CDR3 is TGTGCCACCAGCAGAGATTGGAGGGGTCAGTACTCTGGAAACACCATATATTTT. Its protein product is CATSRDWRGQYSGNTIYF.

This rearrangement joins TRBV9 to TRBJ2-7, with D possibly being TRBD1 (6 bases). The CDR3 spans 16 residues. Trimming took 0 bases from V and 2 from J, leaving 15 bases between them. Germline CDR1 SGDLS, CDR2 YYNGEE. The CDR3 protein is CASSVATGMRTYEQYF. The CDR3 DNA reads as TGTGCCAGCAGCGTAGCTACAGGGATGAGGACCTACGAGCAGTACTTC.

This chain connects TRBV11-2 to TRBJ1-2; D gene ambiguous. Germline CDR1 SGHAT, CDR2 FQNNGV. Trimming left V 4 bases short and J 2 bases short, with 8 bases between. This CDR3 is 13 amino acids long. CDR3 sequence reads: CASSSAANYGYTF. The CDR3, as DNA: TGTGCCAGCAGCTCCGCGGCGAACTATGGCTACACCTTC.

The genes are TRBV11-2 and TRBJ2-1; D is perhaps TRBD2 (5 bases). Germline CDR1 and CDR2: SGHAT and FQNNGV. The CDR3 is 12 residues long. Trimming pared 5 bases from V and 8 bases from J, leaving 10 bases between. The CDR3 here is CASSPSGDEQFF. The CDR3 DNA reads as TGTGCCAGCAGCCCGTCCGGGGATGAGCAGTTCTTC. The whole variable domain, remainder taken from reference TRBV11-2 and TRBJ2-1, is EAGVAQSPRYKIIEKRQSVAFWCNPISGHATLYWYQQILGQGPKLLIQFQNNGVVDDSQLPKDRFSAERLKGVDSTLKIQPAKLEDSAVYLCASSPSGDEQFFGPGTRLTVL.

The chain combines TRBV7-8 with TRBJ1-4; D not certain. This CDR3 is 16 amino acids long. Per germline, CDR1 SGHVS and CDR2 FQNEAQ. The germline V and J ends were trimmed by 3 bases and 2 bases, with 13 bases remaining between them. The CDR3 loop reads CASSFYSPRTNEKLFF. The DNA for the CDR3 is TGTGCCAGCAGCTTTTACTCCCCGAGGACTAATGAAAAACTGTTTTTT.

The chain couples TRBV5-1 to TRBJ1-4; 9 positions agree with TRBD1. The CDR3 extends over 14 amino acids. The V segment lost 5 bases and the J segment 8 bases; nucleotides outside the gene matches: 7. Per germline, CDR1 SGHRS and CDR2 YFSETQ. The CDR3 reads CASRLQGAGEKLFF. The CDR3 DNA is TGCGCCAGCAGGCTACAGGGGGCCGGGGAAAAACTGTTTTTT.

The J gene is TRBJ2-7, the V gene TRBV7-9; weak D call: TRBD1 (6 bases). Germline loops: CDR1 SEHNR, CDR2 FQNEAQ (reference sequence). Trimming removed 5 bases at V and 9 bases at J, with 14 bases between. The CDR3 totals 12 residues. CDR3 sequence: CASSKTGLGQYF. The CDR3 DNA sequence: TGTGCCAGCAGCAAGACAGGTTTGGGGCAGTACTTC.

The gene calls are TRBV30 and TRBJ2-7; 8 bases line up with TRBD2. Looked up from germline, CDR1 is GTSNPN and CDR2 is SVGIG (reference sequence). This CDR3 is 18 amino acids long. V shed 4 bases, J shed 0 bases, and the junction held 17 bases outside the gene matches. The CDR3 here is CAWTVDKPSGGSSYEQYF. DNA of the CDR3: TGTGCCTGGACGGTTGATAAGCCCAGCGGGGGAAGCTCCTACGAGCAGTACTTC.

A note on this clone: The junction shows a germline mismatch at one end, possibly a read error. V usage is TRBV30 and J usage is TRBJ2-7, with 7 bases matching TRBD1. CDR1 is GTSNPN, CDR2 SVGIG, per germline (reference sequence). This CDR3 comprises 16 residues. The CDR3, as DNA: TGTGCCTGGAGAACTTATAGGGGGCGTTCTCCTTACGAGCAGTGCTTC. Amino acids: CAWRTYRGRSPYEQCF.

The V gene is TRBV4-3, the J gene TRBJ2-2; 10 positions match TRBD2. Looked up from germline, CDR1 is LGHNA and CDR2 is YSLEER. The CDR3 has 18 residues. V trimming: 4 bases; J trimming: 5 bases; junction bases outside the gene matches: 13. This chain's CDR3 is CASSPGIGTSDYTGELFF. DNA for the CDR3: TGCGCCAGCAGCCCCGGAATCGGGACTAGCGACTATACCGGGGAGCTGTTTTTT.

The rearrangement uses TRBV4-3 and TRBJ1-5; possibly TRBD1 for D (5 bases). Germline-derived CDR1 and CDR2 are LGHNA and YSLEER. Trimming removed 4 bases from V and 1 base from J, with 11 bases in between. This CDR3 comprises 15 residues. CDR3 DNA: TGCGCCAGCAGCCCTACAGGAGCGAGCAATCAGCCCCAGCATTTT. Its protein product is CASSPTGASNQPQHF.

The chain has TRBV7-8 and TRBJ1-2; TRBD1 matches 12 bases. With 0 bases clipped from V and 7 bases from J, the junction kept 3 bases outside the gene matches. The CDR3 has 15 residues. Germline V lookup: CDR1 SGHVS, CDR2 FQNEAQ. The CDR3 reads CASSLAGQGAGGYTF. DNA for the CDR3: TGTGCCAGCAGCTTAGCGGGACAGGGGGCTGGTGGCTACACCTTC.

V and J are TRBV7-2 and TRBJ1-2; D not resolved. V lost 0 bases and J lost 1, with 6 bases in between. This CDR3 comprises 14 residues. Germline-derived CDR1 and CDR2 are SGHTA and FQGNSA. CDR3 region: CASSLAPGNYGYTF. In DNA, the CDR3 is TGTGCCAGCAGCTTAGCGCCCGGTAACTATGGCTACACCTTC.

V usage is TRBV5-6 and J usage is TRBJ2-1; 8 bases fit TRBD1. This CDR3 comprises 12 residues. Trimming cost V 4 bases and J 9 bases; bases outside gene matches: 3. CDR1 SGHDT and CDR2 YYEEEE come from the germline V gene. The CDR3 region has the DNA TGTGCCAGCAGCCCAGGGGGCAGTGAGCAGTTCTTC. This codes for CASSPGGSEQFF.

This chain links TRBV19 with TRBJ2-7; 7 bases are a match to TRBD1. The germline gives CDR1 LNHDA, CDR2 SQIVND (reference sequence). Trimming at V came to 5 bases and at J to 3 bases, leaving 7 bases not matched to a gene. The CDR3 covers 14 residues. The CDR3 loop is CASSFGQGDYEQYF. In DNA, the CDR3 is TGTGCCAGTAGTTTTGGGCAGGGGGACTACGAGCAGTACTTC. The full variable domain, completed using reference TRBV19 and TRBJ2-7, is DGGITQSPKYLFRKEGQNVTLSCEQNLNHDAMYWYRQDPGQGLRLIYYSQIVNDFQKGDIAEGYSVSREKKESFPLTVTSAQKNPTAFYLCASSFGQGDYEQYFGPGTRLTVT.

The chain joins TRBV11-3 to TRBJ2-2; tentative D call: TRBD2 (6 bases). Germline V gene data show CDR1 as SGHNT and CDR2 as YENEEA. The CDR3 is 15 residues long. Deletions cut 5 bases from V and 6 bases from J, with 16 bases between. The CDR3 nucleotides read TGTGCCAGCAGCGTATCGGGGGAGAGGGCCGGGGAGCTGTTTTTT. It encodes CASSVSGERAGELFF.

This chain links TRBV15 with TRBJ1-2, with 8 nucleotides matching TRBD1. CDR3 length: 17 amino acids. After removal of 4 bases from V and 8 bases from J, the junction contained 18 bases not matched to a gene. From germline, CDR1 is LNHNV and CDR2 YYDKDF (reference sequence). DNA for the CDR3: TGTGCCACCAGCACCTCATACCCAGGGGGCTGGGAGGGGGGCTACACCTTC. The encoded protein is CATSTSYPGGWEGGYTF.

V usage is TRBV18 and J usage is TRBJ1-1; the D is unclear. Trimming removed 3 bases from V and 11 bases from J, with 22 bases in between. Germline lookup yields CDR1 KGHSH and CDR2 LQKENI. The CDR3 covers 15 residues. CDR3: CASSPILASAGEAFF. In nucleotides, the CDR3 is TGTGCCAGCTCACCGATCTTGGCCAGTGCTGGGGAGGCTTTCTTT.

This chain connects TRBV6-1 to TRBJ1-1; D call uncertain. The germline V and J ends were trimmed by 2 bases and 1 base, with 5 bases remaining between them. The CDR3 spans 13 residues. The germline V gene has CDR1 MNHNS and CDR2 SASEGT. The CDR3 protein is CASSETANTEAFF. The CDR3 nucleotides are TGTGCCAGCAGTGAAACAGCGAACACTGAAGCTTTCTTT.

The rearrangement joins TRBV30 to TRBJ2-7; perhaps TRBD1 as D (7 bases). V lost 0 bases, J lost 0 bases, and 12 bases lay in between. Germline V gene data show CDR1 as GTSNPN and CDR2 as SVGIG (reference sequence). This CDR3 contains 15 residues. The CDR3: CAWSVGGGSSYEQYF. CDR3 coding DNA: TGTGCCTGGAGTGTTGGAGGGGGCAGCTCCTACGAGCAGTACTTC.

The chain combines TRBV29-1 with TRBJ2-3; TRBD2 aligns across 14 bases. V gave up 7 bases and J gave up 8 bases; unmatched junction bases: 8. The CDR3 contains 14 residues. Germline V gene data show CDR1 as SQVTM and CDR2 as ANQGSEA. The CDR3, as DNA: TGCAGCGATGGGACTAGCGGGAGTCGGGGTACGCAGTATTTT. Amino acids: CSDGTSGSRGTQYF.